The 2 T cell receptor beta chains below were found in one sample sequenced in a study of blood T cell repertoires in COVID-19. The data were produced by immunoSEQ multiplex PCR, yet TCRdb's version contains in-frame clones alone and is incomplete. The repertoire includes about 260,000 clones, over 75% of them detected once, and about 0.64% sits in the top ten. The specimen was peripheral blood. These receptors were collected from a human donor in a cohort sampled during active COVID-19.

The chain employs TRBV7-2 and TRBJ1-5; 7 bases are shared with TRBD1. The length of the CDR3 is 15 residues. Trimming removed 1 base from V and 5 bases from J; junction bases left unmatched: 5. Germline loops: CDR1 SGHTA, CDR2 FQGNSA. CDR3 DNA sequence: TGTGCCAGCAGCTTAGGACAGGGAGGTGATCAGCCCCAGCATTTT. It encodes CASSLGQGGDQPQHF.

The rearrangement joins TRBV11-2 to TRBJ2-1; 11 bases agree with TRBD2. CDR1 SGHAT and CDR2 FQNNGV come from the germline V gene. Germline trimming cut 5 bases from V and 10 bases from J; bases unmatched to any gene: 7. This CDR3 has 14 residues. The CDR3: CASSTIAGGGEQFF. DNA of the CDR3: TGTGCCAGCAGCACAATAGCGGGAGGGGGGGAGCAGTTCTTC.